These 31 T cell receptor beta chains came from one sample sequenced in a study of cytomegalovirus exposure and HLA in healthy donors. The primer mix had 60 Vbeta and 13 Jbeta primers. The method was immunoSEQ multiplex PCR; TCRdb's version includes in-frame clones alone and lacks a portion of them. The table includes 100,000 to 120,000 clones, 82% detected once. The sequencing sample was made of PBMCs. The source of these receptors is a woman aged 18-29 years in good health and CMV-seronegative.

V and J are TRBV2 and TRBJ1-2; the D gene is possibly TRBD1 (6 bases). Deletions cut 3 bases from V and 3 bases from J, with 17 bases between. The CDR3 covers 16 residues. The germline V gene encodes CDR1 SNHLY and CDR2 FYNNEI. CDR3 bases: TGTGCCAGCAGTGATCAGGGGACCGCAAAATACTATGGCTACACCTTC. It yields the protein CASSDQGTAKYYGYTF.

V gene TRBV7-8 combines with J gene TRBJ2-1; weak D call: TRBD2 (7 bases). Germline CDR1 reads SGHVS; CDR2 reads FQNEAQ. Trimming stripped 5 bases from V and 3 bases from J, with 17 bases between. The CDR3 extends over 16 amino acids. CDR3 DNA: TGTGCCAGCAGCGGGGGGGCCGGCGTTGGCTACAATGAGCAGTTCTTC. Amino acid sequence: CASSGGAGVGYNEQFF.

This chain connects TRBV28 to TRBJ2-3, with a tentative D call TRBD2 (5 bases). Germline CDR1 is MDHEN and CDR2 is SYDVKM. There are 15 residues in the CDR3. Trimming removed 6 bases from V and 2 bases from J, with 15 bases in between. The CDR3 spells CASSLEVGNTDTQYF. CDR3 in DNA: TGTGCCAGCAGCTTGGAGGTGGGGAACACAGATACGCAGTATTTT. The complete variable domain, with remaining parts taken from reference TRBV28 and TRBJ2-3, reads DVKVTQSSRYLVKRTGEKVFLECVQDMDHENMFWYRQDPGLGLRLIYFSYDVKMKEKGDIPEGYSVSREKKERFSLILESASTNQTSMYLCASSLEVGNTDTQYFGPGTRLTVL.

The chain couples TRBV7-9 to TRBJ1-2, with TRBD1 matching 9 bases. This CDR3 comprises 15 residues. Germline V gene data show CDR1 as SEHNR and CDR2 as FQNEAQ (reference sequence). V trimming: 1 base; J trimming: 5 bases; junction bases outside the gene matches: 5. In DNA form, the CDR3 reads TGTGCCAGCAGCTTAGGGACAGGGGCCGGATATGGCTACACCTTC. It specifies CASSLGTGAGYGYTF.

The chain has TRBV19 and TRBJ2-3, with a possible D match to TRBD1 (5 bases). CDR1 and CDR2 (germline): LNHDA, SQIVND (reference sequence). The CDR3 loop spans 13 amino acids. Trimming removed 6 bases at V and 3 bases at J, with 10 bases between. The CDR3 DNA follows: TGTGCCAGTAGGGGAAGGGGAACAGATACGCAGTATTTT. Amino acid sequence: CASRGRGTDTQYF.

The V and J genes are TRBV27 and TRBJ1-2; no clear D gene. CDR3 length equals 14 residues. V was trimmed by 3 bases and J by 2 bases, leaving 10 bases between them. Germline V gives CDR1 MNHEY, CDR2 SMNVEV (reference sequence). The CDR3, as DNA: TGTGCCAGCAGTTTTGTGGGCCCGAACTATGGCTACACCTTC. It encodes CASSFVGPNYGYTF.

This sequence joins TRBV5-1 and TRBJ1-1, with unresolved D. This CDR3 is 14 amino acids long. V lost 0 bases, J lost 7 bases, and 13 bases lay in between. CDR1 and CDR2 (germline): SGHRS, YFSETQ. The CDR3: CASSLVSGPYEAFF. Written as DNA, the CDR3 is TGCGCCAGCAGCTTGGTCTCGGGTCCCTATGAAGCTTTCTTT.

The chain links TRBV15 to TRBJ1-4; no definite D call. This CDR3 is built from 14 residues. Germline CDR1 is LNHNV and CDR2 is YYDKDF (reference sequence). V dropped 3 bases and J dropped 3 bases, with 8 bases sitting between them. The CDR3 nucleotides are TGTGCCACCAGCAGGGGCGGGCCTAATGAAAAACTGTTTTTT. Translating gives CATSRGGPNEKLFF.

The chain couples TRBV7-6 to TRBJ1-6; 7 bases are shared with TRBD1. CDR1 is SGHVS, CDR2 FNYEAQ, per germline. The length of the CDR3 is 13 residues. J was trimmed by 8 bases and V by 5 bases; bases with no gene match: 3. CDR3 residues: CASSLTGDSPLHF. In DNA form, the CDR3 reads TGTGCCAGCAGCCTCACAGGGGATTCACCCCTCCACTTT.

The V call is TRBV11-2, the J call TRBJ2-7; TRBD2 matches at 14 bases. The CDR3 is made up of 18 amino acids. The V gene's germline CDR1 is SGHAT and CDR2 FQNNGV. J was trimmed by 9 bases and V by 5 bases; bases with no gene match: 18. The CDR3 bases are TGTGCCAGCAGCCAGGGACTAGCGGGAGTAATGAGGAGTTTCGGGCAGTACTTC. Its protein product is CASSQGLAGVMRSFGQYF.

The gene calls are TRBV9 and TRBJ2-1, with 8 bases lining up with TRBD2. The germline CDR1 and CDR2 sequences are SGDLS and YYNGEE. There are 16 residues in the CDR3. After removal of 0 bases from V and 5 bases from J, the junction contained 7 bases not matched to a gene. The CDR3: CASSVATGGDHNEQFF. In nucleotides, the CDR3 is TGTGCCAGCAGCGTAGCTACGGGGGGGGACCACAATGAGCAGTTCTTC. Full variable domain (rest looked up from reference TRBV9 and TRBJ2-1): DSGVTQTPKHLITATGQRVTLRCSPRSGDLSVYWYQQSLDQGLQFLIQYYNGEERAKGNILERFSAQQFPDLHSELNLSSLELGDSALYFCASSVATGGDHNEQFFGPGTRLTVL.

Only one count was recorded for this clone. The CDR3 DNA sequence: TGTGCCAGCAGTTTCGTGGCAGGGGGTGGGGAGCAGTACGTC. Protein: CASSFVAGGGEQYV. The V gene is TRBV27, the J gene TRBJ2-7; 7 bases fit TRBD1. The CDR3 has 14 residues. Germline V lookup: CDR1 MNHEY, CDR2 SMNVEV (reference sequence). With 3 bases clipped from V and 7 bases from J, the junction kept 9 bases outside the gene matches.

The V and J genes are TRBV7-9 and TRBJ1-1, with D possibly being TRBD1 (6 bases). Trimming took 5 bases from V and 4 from J, leaving 14 bases between them. The CDR3 totals 14 residues. Germline V lookup: CDR1 SEHNR, CDR2 FQNEAQ (reference sequence). CDR3 sequence: CASSPRTAPTEAFF. CDR3 sequence (DNA): TGTGCCAGCAGCCCGCGGACAGCCCCCACTGAAGCTTTCTTT. The full variable domain, rest sourced from reference TRBV7-9 and TRBJ1-1, is DTGVSQNPRHKITKRGQNVTFRCDPISEHNRLYWYRQTLGQGPEFLTYFQNEAQLEKSRLLSDRFSAERPKGSFSTLEIQRTEQGDSAMYLCASSPRTAPTEAFFGQGTRLTVV.

Only one count was recorded for this clone. The J gene is TRBJ1-5, the V gene TRBV6-1; D perhaps matches TRBD1 (5 bases). CDR3 size: 14 residues. The ends were cut back, 2 bases at V and 9 bases at J, with 14 bases in the middle. In germline, CDR1 is MNHNS, CDR2 SASEGT. The CDR3 spells CASSEMEGQRPQHF. The CDR3 DNA reads as TGTGCCAGCAGTGAAATGGAGGGGCAGCGGCCCCAGCATTTT.

The rearrangement uses TRBV13 and TRBJ2-4; perhaps TRBD2 as D (6 bases). Germline lookup yields CDR1 PRHDT and CDR2 FYEKMQ (reference sequence). The CDR3 runs 14 residues. Trimming removed 5 bases at V and 2 bases at J, with 10 bases between. The CDR3, as DNA: TGTGCCAGCAGCCCCGGGAGATCCAAAAACATTCAGTACTTC. It translates to CASSPGRSKNIQYF.

This chain uses TRBV7-9 with TRBJ2-1, with D perhaps TRBD2 (6 bases). The V end lost 2 bases, the J end lost 4 bases, and 12 bases lay between the germline ends. The CDR3 consists of 15 residues. The V gene's germline CDR1 is SEHNR and CDR2 FQNEAQ (reference sequence). The CDR3 spells CASSLIGGGYNEQFF. The CDR3 DNA is TGTGCCAGCAGCTTAATTGGAGGAGGGTACAATGAGCAGTTCTTC.

This rearrangement joins TRBV28 to TRBJ1-4, with D perhaps TRBD1 (6 bases). Germline V gene lookup returns CDR1 MDHEN and CDR2 SYDVKM. The CDR3 runs to 17 residues. V lost 5 bases and J 8 bases, leaving 24 bases between the germline ends. CDR3 in amino acids: CASSPPRATGRGEKLFF. The CDR3 DNA is TGTGCCAGCAGTCCGCCCCGGGCCACAGGGAGGGGAGAAAAACTGTTTTTT.

This rearrangement joins TRBV7-2 to TRBJ1-1; 8 bases are a match to TRBD1. Looked up from germline, CDR1 is SGHTA and CDR2 is FQGNSA. This CDR3 comprises 15 residues. The V segment lost 5 bases and the J segment 4 bases; nucleotides outside the gene matches: 9. CDR3 loop: CASSRKTGDGTEAFF. The DNA for the CDR3 is TGTGCCAGCAGCCGAAAGACAGGGGACGGCACTGAAGCTTTCTTT.

The V gene is TRBV7-9, the J gene TRBJ2-1, with D unresolved. Germline V CDR1 and CDR2: SEHNR, FQNEAQ (reference sequence). The CDR3 covers 15 residues. The V end was cut by 5 bases, the J end by 0 bases, with 11 bases between. The DNA of the CDR3 is TGTGCCAGCAGCCTGCTTACTGGCTCCTACAATGAGCAGTTCTTC. Protein sequence: CASSLLTGSYNEQFF.

The V and J genes are TRBV7-9 and TRBJ2-5, with D unresolved. Germline CDR1 reads SEHNR; CDR2 reads FQNEAQ (reference sequence). CDR3 length: 11 residues. Trimming stripped 5 bases from V and 4 bases from J, with 5 bases between. CDR3 in DNA: TGTGCCAGCAGCCCGTCAGAGACCCAGTACTTC. This encodes CASSPSETQYF.

The genes are TRBV5-4 and TRBJ2-2, with D possibly TRBD1 on 6 matching bases. Germline-derived CDR1 and CDR2 are SGHNT and YYREEE (reference sequence). V gave up 3 bases and J gave up 3 bases, with 9 bases separating them. The CDR3 consists of 14 residues. This CDR3 reads CASSWNRDTGELFF. DNA for the CDR3: TGTGCCAGCAGCTGGAACAGGGACACCGGGGAGCTGTTTTTT.

The rearrangement joins TRBV7-8 to TRBJ2-7; 9 nucleotides align to TRBD1. J lost 2 bases, V lost 1 base, and 3 bases had no gene match. CDR3 length: 15 amino acids. Germline-derived CDR1 and CDR2 are SGHVS and FQNEAQ. The CDR3 DNA sequence: TGTGCCAGCAGCTTAGGGACAGGGGAAACCTACGAGCAGTACGTC. Protein product: CASSLGTGETYEQYV.

This clone has only a few counts. The chain is built from TRBV11-1 and TRBJ2-1; 7 bases map to TRBD2. The ends lost 7 bases at V and 5 bases at J; junction bases unmatched: 8. The V gene's germline CDR1 is SGHAT and CDR2 FQDESV (reference sequence). The CDR3 length is 14 residues. Written as DNA, the CDR3 is TGTGCCAGCATGCGGCTAGCGGCCGACAATGAGCAGTTCTTC. Its translation is CASMRLAADNEQFF.

The rearrangement links TRBV28 to TRBJ1-1, with D hard to call. Germline V lookup: CDR1 MDHEN, CDR2 SYDVKM. The CDR3 covers 12 residues. Trimming pared 11 bases from V and 3 bases from J, leaving 13 bases between. This CDR3 reads CAGSNVDTEAFF. As DNA, the CDR3 is TGTGCCGGCTCCAATGTTGACACTGAAGCTTTCTTT.

Details on this clone: This sample also contains other DNA sequences that code for the same CDR3. The chain employs TRBV4-3 and TRBJ1-1; weak D call: TRBD1 (5 bases). Germline loops: CDR1 LGHNA, CDR2 YSLEER. The CDR3 length is 15 residues. Deletions cut 1 base from V and 5 bases from J, with 14 bases between. The CDR3 DNA sequence: TGCGCCAGCAGCCAAGCGGCAGGGTTAAGGACTGAAGCTTTCTTT. It specifies CASSQAAGLRTEAFF.

The J gene is TRBJ2-1, the V gene TRBV4-2, with D maybe TRBD1 (5 bases). The CDR3 runs 17 residues. Germline values: CDR1 LGHNA, CDR2 YNFKEQ. The V end lost 1 base, the J end lost 1 base, and 14 bases lay between the germline ends. In nucleotides, the CDR3 is TGTGCCAGCAGCCAAGGGCTGGTGGGGCGATCCTACAATGAGCAGTTCTTC. This sequence encodes CASSQGLVGRSYNEQFF.

The chain links TRBV9 to TRBJ2-5; 11 positions agree with TRBD2. The germline V gene encodes CDR1 SGDLS and CDR2 YYNGEE. This CDR3 comprises 16 residues. V gave up 3 bases and J gave up 3 bases; unmatched junction bases: 7. The CDR3 here is CASSAQLAGDKETQYF. The CDR3 nucleotides read TGTGCCAGCAGCGCACAACTAGCGGGGGATAAAGAGACCCAGTACTTC.

This chain connects TRBV18 to TRBJ1-5; 7 bases line up with TRBD1. The CDR3 has 13 residues. Germline lookup yields CDR1 KGHSH and CDR2 LQKENI. The ends lost 3 bases at V and 4 bases at J; junction bases unmatched: 0. The DNA for the CDR3 is TGTGCCAGCTCACCGGGACAGAATCAGCCCCAGCATTTT. Translating it yields CASSPGQNQPQHF.

CDR3 sequence reads: CASSAGQLPNQPQHF. The CDR3 DNA follows: TGTGCCAGCAGTGCGGGACAGCTACCCAATCAGCCCCAGCATTTT. The chain links TRBV6-1 to TRBJ1-5; the match to TRBD1 covers 7 bases. Germline assignment: CDR1 MNHNS and CDR2 SASEGT. J was trimmed by 3 bases and V by 4 bases; bases with no gene match: 6. CDR3 length: 15 amino acids.

The J gene is TRBJ2-1, the V gene TRBV7-2; 7 bases match TRBD1. This CDR3 comprises 14 residues. Germline CDR1 and CDR2: SGHTA and FQGNSA. Trimming removed 1 base from V and 7 bases from J; junction bases left unmatched: 4. In DNA form, the CDR3 reads TGTGCCAGCAGCTTAGAGGGGGCGTCGAATGAGCAGTTCTTC. Amino acids: CASSLEGASNEQFF. Looking up the rest from reference TRBV7-2 and TRBJ2-1 gives the full variable domain: GAGVSQSPSNKVTEKGKDVELRCDPISGHTALYWYRQSLGQGLEFLIYFQGNSAPDKSGLPSDRFSAERTGGSVSTLTIQRTQQEDSAVYLCASSLEGASNEQFFGPGTRLTVL.

This clone was detected only once. The chain combines TRBV12-5 with TRBJ2-7; TRBD1 is a possible D gene (6 bases). CDR1 and CDR2 from the germline V gene are LGHNT and FRNRAP. V was trimmed by 3 bases and J by 0 bases, leaving 21 bases between them. CDR3 size: 18 residues. The CDR3 region has the DNA TGTGCTAGTGGTTTCTGTGACCCGGGAACAGGGCCCTCCTACGAGCAGTACTTC. Protein product: CASGFCDPGTGPSYEQYF.